This T cell receptor (beta chain) was observed in a study of shared clonotypes between healthy human individuals. The study's findings and limits: Estimated clonotype richness was generally higher in naive than memory subsets. Around 5.3% of naive CD4 clonotypes were shared across a handful of donors.

Positive CCR7 selection of CD45RO-negative cells yielded the naive CD8 cells, and terminally differentiated effector memory CD45RA+ cells were excluded. Generated by immunoSEQ multiplex PCR, the TCRdb table keeps only in-frame clones and is missing some. The sample carries more than 2 million clones, approximately 94% recorded once. This CDR3 comprises 16 residues. The germline CDR1 and CDR2 sequences are MNHEY and SMNVEV (reference sequence). The V end was cut by 5 bases, the J end by 3 bases, with 18 bases between. Comments on this clone: What it binds is unknown.

The sample consisted of naive CD8+ T cells sorted from blood. This chain connects TRBV27 to TRBJ2-3; D remains unclear. The receptor was isolated from a man between 18 and 29 years old in good health. CDR3 coding DNA: TGTGCCAGCAGTCCGATGGGCCCCTACGGTACAGATACGCAGTATTTT. As protein: CASSPMGPYGTDTQYF.